These 10 T cell receptor beta chains share one sample of origin, sequenced in a study of blood T cell repertoires in COVID-19. The data were produced by immunoSEQ multiplex PCR, yet TCRdb's version contains in-frame clones alone and is incomplete. The sample shows some 58,000 clones, over 80% of them seen only once. Sequencing input: peripheral blood. All receptors derive from a human donor in a cohort sampled during active COVID-19.

The chain has TRBV18 and TRBJ1-3; TRBD1 matches 8 bases. CDR3 length equals 17 residues. CDR1 and CDR2 from the germline V gene are KGHSH and LQKENI. With 5 bases clipped from V and 0 bases from J, the junction kept 9 bases outside the gene matches. The CDR3 DNA follows: TGTGCCAGCTCAAAGGACAGGGTCCCATCCTCTGGAAACACCATATATTTT. It yields the protein CASSKDRVPSSGNTIYF.

This rearrangement joins TRBV5-4 to TRBJ1-2; D is ambiguous. Germline-derived CDR1 and CDR2 are SGHNT and YYREEE (reference sequence). The CDR3 totals 14 residues. The ends were cut back, 0 bases at V and 2 bases at J, with 8 bases in the middle. The CDR3 DNA is TGTGCCAGCAGCTTGGACAACCCAAACTATGGCTACACCTTC. It specifies CASSLDNPNYGYTF.

This clone appeared a single time. The genes are TRBV4-1 and TRBJ2-1; possibly TRBD2 for D (6 bases). CDR1 and CDR2 from the germline V gene are MGHRA and YSYEKL. V shed 1 base and J shed 3 bases, with 10 bases lying between them. The CDR3 sequence is 15 residues long. The CDR3 sequence: CASSQAEGFYNEQFF. In nucleotides, the CDR3 is TGCGCCAGCAGCCAAGCGGAGGGTTTCTACAATGAGCAGTTCTTC.

This sequence joins TRBV2 and TRBJ2-7, with D possibly matching TRBD1 (6 bases). The V gene's germline CDR1 is SNHLY and CDR2 FYNNEI. The CDR3 totals 13 residues. V lost 7 bases to trimming and J lost 3 bases, with 13 bases between them. The CDR3 DNA sequence: TGTGCCAGCACACGGGACAACCTCTACGAGCAGTACTTC. Translating gives CASTRDNLYEQYF.

This chain links TRBV11-2 with TRBJ1-2, with D possibly matching TRBD1 (5 bases). With 1 base removed from V and 8 bases from J, the gap between germline ends came to 14 bases. Germline assignment: CDR1 SGHAT and CDR2 FQNNGV. The CDR3 runs 14 residues. CDR3 amino acids: CASSLGAGTSGYTF. The CDR3 DNA reads as TGTGCCAGCAGCTTAGGGGCAGGGACTAGCGGCTACACCTTC. Combining the CDR3 with reference TRBV11-2 and TRBJ1-2 gives the whole variable domain EAGVAQSPRYKIIEKRQSVAFWCNPISGHATLYWYQQILGQGPKLLIQFQNNGVVDDSQLPKDRFSAERLKGVDSTLKIQPAKLEDSAVYLCASSLGAGTSGYTFGSGTRLTVV.

The chain recombines TRBV30 with TRBJ1-2; 8 bases align to TRBD1. J was trimmed by 4 bases and V by 5 bases; bases with no gene match: 9. This CDR3 has 14 residues. Germline CDR1 reads GTSNPN; CDR2 reads SVGIG (reference sequence). In nucleotides, the CDR3 is TGTGCCTGGTGTCCAATTACAGGGGGCTATGGCTACACCTTC. Translated, it gives CAWCPITGGYGYTF.

The chain uses TRBV6-5 and TRBJ2-3; TRBD2 is a possible D gene (6 bases). Germline V gene data show CDR1 as MNHEY and CDR2 as SVGAGI. Deletions cut 11 bases from V and 1 base from J, with 13 bases between. The CDR3 totals 13 residues. CDR3 nucleotides: TGTGCCGGACGGGAGCCCGGCACAGATACGCAGTATTTT. Encoded protein: CAGREPGTDTQYF.

V and J are TRBV3-1 (or the pseudogene TRBV3-2) and TRBJ2-2; TRBD1 agrees at 10 bases. Trimming removed 5 bases from V and 2 bases from J; junction bases left unmatched: 14. Germline loops: CDR1 LGHDT, CDR2 YNNKEL (reference sequence). This CDR3 is built from 19 residues. In DNA, the CDR3 is TGTGCCAGCAGCGATTTCCCAGAGGACAGGGGGTTTAACACCGGGGAGCTGTTTTTT. The encoded protein is CASSDFPEDRGFNTGELFF.

This clone was detected only a few times. This sequence joins TRBV6-2 or TRBV6-3 and TRBJ2-2; 8 bases are a match to TRBD2. V shed 6 bases, J shed 6 bases, and the junction held 15 bases outside the gene matches. The CDR3 is made up of 17 amino acids. In germline, CDR1 is MNHEY, CDR2 SVGEGT. In DNA, the CDR3 is TGTGCCAGCAGACCTCTTAGTCGGCGGGGGGCCGCCGGGGAGCTGTTTTTT. This encodes CASRPLSRRGAAGELFF.

The J gene is TRBJ1-3, the V gene TRBV19; D not resolved. With 1 base removed from V and 3 bases from J, the gap between germline ends came to 13 bases. This CDR3 is 16 amino acids long. Germline-derived CDR1 and CDR2 are LNHDA and SQIVND (reference sequence). The CDR3 region is CASSIGPPGFGNTIYF. DNA for the CDR3: TGTGCCAGTAGTATAGGACCTCCAGGTTTTGGAAACACCATATATTTT.